These 31 T cell receptor beta chains were sequenced from one sample in a study of T cells after yellow fever vaccination. TCRdb called the 5' RACE reads again in MiXCR, with one record for every CDR3 protein. The table lists 250,000 to 300,000 distinct CDR3 sequences, 8.5% to 10% of them singletons. The sequences come from CD4+ T cells sorted from PBMCs, collected 5 days after the yellow fever booster vaccination. The origin of the receptors is a man aged 18 to 30 who received the YFV17D yellow fever vaccine.

The rearrangement links TRBV12-3 or TRBV12-4 to TRBJ2-5; the match to TRBD2 covers 10 bases. CDR3 size: 13 residues. CDR3 residues: CARPSGGEETQYF. CDR3 sequence (DNA): TGTGCGAGGCCCAGCGGGGGGGAAGAGACCCAGTACTTC.

J is TRBJ2-5 and V is TRBV20-1, with 13 nucleotides matching TRBD2. Germline CDR1 and CDR2: DFQATT and SNEGSKA (reference sequence). Trimming at V came to 6 bases and at J to 2 bases, leaving 6 bases not matched to a gene. This CDR3 spans 15 amino acids. CDR3 residues: CSAKLAGGRQETQYF. The CDR3 nucleotides are TGCAGTGCCAAACTAGCGGGGGGGCGGCAAGAGACCCAGTACTTC.

This clonotype was found a few times. The chain employs TRBV12-3 or TRBV12-4 and TRBJ2-7, with D perhaps assigned TRBD1 or TRBD2 (5 bases each). Trimming stripped 2 bases from V and 0 bases from J, with 8 bases between. The CDR3 is 14 amino acids. For the CDR3, the DNA is TGTGCCAGCAGTTTATCGGGGCCCTCCTACGAGCAGTACTTC. Translated, it gives CASSLSGPSYEQYF.

The table lists this clonotype with a few counts. A read error may account for a junction end that differs from germline. This chain joins TRBV7-7 and TRBJ2-2; maybe TRBD1 (6 bases). Germline CDR1 is SSHAT and CDR2 is FNYEAQ (reference sequence). This CDR3 has 14 amino acids. The CDR3 nucleotides are TGTGCTAGCAGCTTTTCGGACAGCACCGGGGAGCTGTTTTTT. This sequence encodes CASSFSDSTGELFF.

There are a few counts of this clonotype. The chain links TRBV6-6 to TRBJ1-5, with D perhaps matching TRBD1 (6 bases). V shed 8 bases and J shed 2 bases, with 19 bases lying between them. The germline gives CDR1 MNHNY, CDR2 SVGAGI (reference sequence). The CDR3 sequence is 16 residues long. The CDR3 DNA follows: TGTGCCAGCGCCAGACCGGGGGGGCCGGGCAATCAGCCCCAGCATTTT. It encodes CASARPGGPGNQPQHF.

The sample holds a few counts of this clonotype. In DNA form, the CDR3 reads TGCAGTGCTAGAGACCTTGGACATCGCCTTAATGAAAAACTGTTTTTT. Its translation is CSARDLGHRLNEKLFF. This chain joins TRBV20-1 and TRBJ1-4; tentatively, D is TRBD1 (5 bases). V gave up 0 bases and J gave up 4 bases, with 15 bases separating them. CDR1 is DFQATT, CDR2 SNEGSKA, per germline (reference sequence). The CDR3 covers 16 residues.

This clonotype has at least ten counts. V gene TRBV29-1 combines with J gene TRBJ1-5; no reliable D call. CDR1 and CDR2 from the germline V gene are SQVTM and ANQGSEA. The CDR3 contains 13 residues. The V gene lost 4 bases and the J gene lost 2 bases, with 9 bases spanning the gap. The CDR3 is CSVGGDRNQPQHF. DNA of the CDR3: TGCAGCGTTGGAGGCGACCGCAATCAGCCCCAGCATTTT.

This clonotype was found many times. This chain's CDR3 is CASSEVSNSPLHF. CDR3 in DNA: TGTGCCAGCAGTGAAGTGTCTAATTCACCCCTCCACTTT. This chain joins TRBV2 and TRBJ1-6; D gene ambiguous. Trimming removed 1 base at V and 6 bases at J, with 4 bases between. The CDR3 contains 13 residues. CDR1 and CDR2 (germline): SNHLY, FYNNEI. Looking up the rest from reference TRBV2 and TRBJ1-6 gives the full variable domain: EPEVTQTPSHQVTQMGQEVILRCVPISNHLYFYWYRQILGQKVEFLVSFYNNEISEKSEIFDDQFSVERPDGSNFTLKIRSTKLEDSAMYFCASSEVSNSPLHFGNGTRLTVT.

This clonotype showed up many times. This chain joins TRBV7-9 and TRBJ2-7, with TRBD1 identical over 11 bases. The CDR3 sequence is 15 residues long. CDR1 and CDR2 (germline): SEHNR, FQNEAQ (reference sequence). After removal of 2 bases from V and 4 bases from J, the junction contained 4 bases not matched to a gene. Written as DNA, the CDR3 is TGTGCCAGCAGCTTAACCGGACAGGGGGCGTACGAGCAGTACTTC. Encoded protein: CASSLTGQGAYEQYF. Full variable domain (remainder filled in from reference TRBV7-9 and TRBJ2-7): DTGVSQNPRHKITKRGQNVTFRCDPISEHNRLYWYRQTLGQGPEFLTYFQNEAQLEKSRLLSDRFSAERPKGSFSTLEIQRTEQGDSAMYLCASSLTGQGAYEQYFGPGTRLTVT.

The chain employs TRBV5-1 and TRBJ1-1, with D perhaps TRBD1 (6 bases). This CDR3 has 14 amino acids. The V and J ends lost 4 bases and 1 base respectively, with 11 bases between them. Looked up from germline, CDR1 is SGHRS and CDR2 is YFSETQ. This chain's CDR3 is CASSRGVSNTEAFF. CDR3 DNA: TGCGCCAGCAGCAGGGGGGTGTCGAACACTGAAGCTTTCTTT.

The rearrangement links TRBV5-1 to TRBJ2-3; 15 bases agree with TRBD2. Germline V lookup: CDR1 SGHRS, CDR2 YFSETQ. V lost 4 bases to trimming and J lost 6 bases; unmatched junction nucleotides: 6. The CDR3 contains 16 residues. CDR3 sequence reads: CASSTRTSGGADTQYF. The CDR3 region has the DNA TGCGCCAGCAGCACAAGGACTAGCGGGGGGGCCGATACGCAGTATTTT.

In its sample, this clonotype was seen a few times. The chain uses TRBV7-3 and TRBJ2-3; 14 bases line up with TRBD2. CDR3 length: 17 amino acids. The germline CDR1 and CDR2 sequences are SGHTA and FQGTGA. V lost 4 bases to trimming and J lost 2 bases; unmatched junction nucleotides: 5. The CDR3 DNA reads as TGTGCCAGCAGCTGGACTAGCGGGGGGACCTACACAGATACGCAGTATTTT. It specifies CASSWTSGGTYTDTQYF.

Only a few counts were recorded for this clonotype. The gene calls are TRBV5-5 and TRBJ2-3; 10 positions agree with TRBD2. Germline V gene data show CDR1 as SGHKS and CDR2 as YYEKEE (reference sequence). V was clipped by 3 bases and J by 11 bases; unmatched bases: 12. The CDR3 is 15 amino acids. The CDR3 loop reads CASSSYGTSVKEQYF. CDR3 DNA: TGTGCCAGCAGCTCCTATGGGACTAGCGTTAAAGAGCAGTATTTT.

The chain joins TRBV24-1 to TRBJ2-3; the match to TRBD1 covers 7 bases. Germline-derived CDR1 and CDR2 are KGHDR and SFDVKD. The CDR3 totals 17 residues. The V segment lost 2 bases and the J segment 9 bases; nucleotides outside the gene matches: 16. The CDR3 DNA reads as TGTGCCACCAGTGATTCCCTTCCGACAGGGCCCGGCGGCACGCAGTATTTT. This encodes CATSDSLPTGPGGTQYF.

This clonotype was seen many times. The genes are TRBV10-3 and TRBJ1-6; 8 bases align to TRBD1. Germline V gene data show CDR1 as ENHRY and CDR2 as SYGVKD. Trimming at V came to 0 bases and at J to 7 bases, leaving 2 bases not matched to a gene. The CDR3 sequence is 15 residues long. The CDR3 spells CAISESGTGNSPLHF. CDR3 bases: TGTGCCATCAGTGAGTCGGGGACAGGAAATTCACCCCTCCACTTT.

This clonotype appeared a few times. The chain employs TRBV4-1 and TRBJ2-5; 8 bases map to TRBD1. CDR1 is MGHRA and CDR2 is YSYEKL in the germline V gene. This CDR3 contains 17 residues. V lost 0 bases to trimming and J lost 2 bases; unmatched junction nucleotides: 8. CDR3: CASSQDLYQGAQETQYF. DNA of the CDR3: TGCGCCAGCAGCCAAGATCTTTACCAGGGGGCACAAGAGACCCAGTACTTC.

The V and J genes are TRBV5-1 and TRBJ1-2; 7 nucleotides match TRBD1. The CDR3 has 12 residues. The germline V gene encodes CDR1 SGHRS and CDR2 YFSETQ. After removal of 7 bases from V and 1 base from J, the junction contained 1 base not matched to a gene. In DNA form, the CDR3 reads TGCGCCAGCGGACAGGATAACTATGGCTACACCTTC. Amino acids: CASGQDNYGYTF.

This clonotype was counted only a few times. The chain employs TRBV7-3 and TRBJ2-3; the match to TRBD2 covers 9 bases. The CDR3 loop spans 16 amino acids. Germline V gives CDR1 SGHTA, CDR2 FQGTGA. Trimming removed 5 bases from V and 3 bases from J; junction bases left unmatched: 9. CDR3 sequence reads: CASSPGTSSATDTQYF. The CDR3 DNA sequence: TGTGCCAGCAGCCCTGGGACTAGCTCGGCAACAGATACGCAGTATTTT.

V is TRBV4-1 and J is TRBJ2-3, with 7 positions matching TRBD1. Germline CDR1 and CDR2: MGHRA and YSYEKL. The V gene end was trimmed by 4 bases and the J gene end by 6 bases; junction bases not matched to a gene: 13. The CDR3 has 16 amino acids. The CDR3 loop is CASSLIEAGGFDTQYF. The CDR3 DNA follows: TGCGCCAGCAGCCTCATTGAGGCAGGGGGATTTGATACGCAGTATTTT.

V is TRBV29-1 and J is TRBJ2-5; D assignment may be TRBD1 or TRBD2 (5 bases each). Trimming took 6 bases from V and 1 from J, leaving 12 bases between them. Germline V gene data show CDR1 as SQVTM and CDR2 as ANQGSEA. The CDR3 contains 13 residues. Here the CDR3 reads CSVERDVQETQYF. The CDR3 nucleotides read TGCAGCGTCGAGAGGGACGTCCAAGAGACCCAGTACTTC.

The chain has TRBV18 and TRBJ2-7, with D perhaps matching TRBD1 or TRBD2 (5 bases each). V lost 1 base, J lost 2 bases, and 9 bases lay in between. In germline, CDR1 is KGHSH, CDR2 LQKENI. CDR3 length equals 14 residues. The CDR3 nucleotides are TGTGCCAGCTCACCACACGGGGACCCCTACGAGCAGTACTTC. The encoded protein is CASSPHGDPYEQYF.

The chain couples TRBV30 to TRBJ1-2, with TRBD1 matching 9 bases. The germline gives CDR1 GTSNPN, CDR2 SVGIG (reference sequence). The trim removed 2 bases at V and 8 bases at J, leaving 9 bases unmatched. The CDR3 has 14 amino acids. The DNA for the CDR3 is TGTGCCTGGAGTCTTAGGACAGGGGCGGCGGGCTACACCTTC. It is translated as CAWSLRTGAAGYTF.

A few counts support this clonotype. This chain connects TRBV20-1 to TRBJ2-1, with D perhaps TRBD2 (5 bases). V dropped 4 bases and J dropped 13 bases, with 17 bases sitting between them. CDR3 length: 12 amino acids. Looked up from germline, CDR1 is DFQATT and CDR2 is SNEGSKA (reference sequence). The CDR3 nucleotides are TGCAGTGCTACAAACCCCGGGATCGGACAGTTCTTC. Protein product: CSATNPGIGQFF.

This clonotype has just a few counts. This rearrangement joins TRBV14 to TRBJ1-2, with D maybe TRBD1 (6 bases). From germline, CDR1 is SGHDN and CDR2 FVKESK. V lost 0 bases to trimming and J lost 2 bases, with 10 bases between them. CDR3 length: 15 amino acids. CDR3 sequence (DNA): TGTGCCAGCAGCCAAGATCCCACAGGGAACTATGGCTACACCTTC. Its protein product is CASSQDPTGNYGYTF.

This clonotype was recorded at least ten times. This chain joins TRBV12-3 or TRBV12-4 and TRBJ2-3; D not resolved. Between the trimmed V and J ends, which lost 2 bases and 2 bases, there was a span of 17 bases. The length of the CDR3 is 17 residues. This CDR3 is CASSLLGRPILTDTQYF. Here the CDR3 DNA reads TGTGCCAGCAGTTTACTGGGTCGGCCGATTCTCACAGATACGCAGTATTTT.

This clonotype was counted between two and nine times. The chain combines TRBV12-3 or TRBV12-4 with TRBJ1-4; no reliable D call. The CDR3 extends over 14 amino acids. V lost 1 base to trimming and J lost 1 base, with 4 bases between them. The CDR3 reads CASSLEGTNEKLFF. As DNA, the CDR3 is TGTGCCAGCAGTTTAGAGGGAACTAATGAAAAACTGTTTTTT.

This clonotype was seen a handful of times. V gene TRBV6-6 combines with J gene TRBJ2-1, with D perhaps TRBD1 or TRBD2 (5 bases each). CDR3 size: 15 residues. CDR1 is MNHNY, CDR2 SVGAGI, per germline (reference sequence). The V end lost 2 bases, the J end lost 0 bases, and 8 bases lay between the germline ends. The CDR3 reads CASSYSGGSYNEQFF. The CDR3 region has the DNA TGTGCCAGCAGTTACAGTGGGGGCTCCTACAATGAGCAGTTCTTC.

In its sample, this clonotype was seen many times. The chain joins TRBV5-5 to TRBJ1-2; maybe TRBD1 (5 bases). Germline V gene sequence: CDR1 SGHKS, CDR2 YYEKEE (reference sequence). V lost 0 bases and J 4 bases, leaving 10 bases between the germline ends. This CDR3 has 14 residues. The CDR3 DNA reads as TGTGCCAGCAGCTTGGAGGGGCAGGTCTATGGCTACACCTTC. As protein: CASSLEGQVYGYTF.

At least ten counts were recorded for this clonotype. One junction end disagrees with the germline gene, perhaps due to a read error. This chain uses TRBV12-3 or TRBV12-4 with TRBJ1-2, with D unresolved. This CDR3 region has 12 residues. CDR3 nucleotide sequence: TGTGCCAGCAGTTTGGATGACTATCGCTACACCTTC. Translated, it gives CASSLDDYRYTF.

This clonotype has ten or more counts. This chain uses TRBV25-1 with TRBJ1-1, with D hard to call. The CDR3 contains 15 residues. Germline V gene lookup returns CDR1 MGHDK and CDR2 SYGVNS. The ends were cut back, 5 bases at V and 3 bases at J, with 16 bases in the middle. The DNA for the CDR3 is TGTGCCAGCAGTCCCTGGAAGGGCGGGTACACTGAAGCTTTCTTT. Translating gives CASSPWKGGYTEAFF.

This chain links TRBV10-1 with TRBJ2-3, with 11 bases matching TRBD2. Germline V gene data show CDR1 as WNHNN and CDR2 as SYGVQD (reference sequence). The CDR3 totals 16 residues. With V trimmed by 8 bases and J by 0 bases, 7 bases remained unmatched. CDR3 sequence reads: CASGPTSGASTDTQYF. The CDR3, as DNA: TGCGCCAGCGGACCGACTAGCGGGGCCAGCACAGATACGCAGTATTTT.